This TCR beta chain appears in the sequencing data of a study of T cell responses to AZD1222 COVID-19 vaccine. The CDR3 length is 13 residues. Trimming took off 2 bases at V and 6 bases at J, with 8 bases between the two ends. CDR1 WSHSY and CDR2 SAAADI come from the germline V gene. Study-wide results and limits: Donors skewed white British and female; clonal diversity was possibly underestimated. CD4 TCRs linked to vaccination spanned spike, dominating at 160-218 and 743-854. In all cases, repertoires were sampled only after the peak T cell response.

Sequencing was performed with immunoSEQ multiplex PCR; in TCRdb, only in-frame clones are kept and a portion is missing. Of fewer than 110,000 clones in the sample, 80% to 90% were seen once. A remark on this clone: What it recognizes is unknown.

This specimen was peripheral blood, taken on day 0 of AZD1222 vaccination. This chain links TRBV10-2 with TRBJ1-5; D gene ambiguous. The source is an adult in good health. The CDR3, as DNA: TGCGCCAGCAGTGAGCAGGAGGGTCAGCCCCAGCATTTT. Protein product: CASSEQEGQPQHF.